One and the same sample provided the 27 T cell receptor beta chains below, sequenced in a study of high-grade serous ovarian cancer treatment subgroups. Tumor samples were taken before definitive surgery or chemotherapy. Assay used: immunoSEQ multiplex PCR; TCRdb lists only in-frame clones, some missing. Here the sample spans some 20,000 clones, 75% being singletons. Sequenced sample: tumor tissue. The receptors shown here come from a human donor with high-grade serous ovarian cancer.

The chain links TRBV4-3 to TRBJ2-2, with 9 nucleotides matching TRBD2. The V gene end was trimmed by 1 base and the J gene end by 1 base; junction bases not matched to a gene: 4. CDR1 and CDR2 from the germline V gene are LGHNA and YSLEER. The CDR3 has 17 residues. The CDR3 loop reads CASSQAQREVNTGELFF. In nucleotides, the CDR3 is TGCGCCAGCAGCCAAGCTCAGCGGGAGGTGAACACCGGGGAGCTGTTTTTT.

V and J are TRBV4-1 and TRBJ2-1; the D is unclear. This CDR3 has 16 residues. V was cut by 5 bases and J by 0 bases, with 14 bases left in between. Germline lookup yields CDR1 MGHRA and CDR2 YSYEKL. Written as DNA, the CDR3 is TGCGCCAGCAGCAGCCGGACGTATAGCTCCTACAATGAGCAGTTCTTC. Amino acids: CASSSRTYSSYNEQFF.

This clone was seen only once. V is TRBV18 and J is TRBJ2-1; D unresolved. This CDR3 has 15 residues. The ends were cut back, 3 bases at V and 7 bases at J, with 16 bases in the middle. Per germline, CDR1 KGHSH and CDR2 LQKENI. The CDR3 here is CASSPDQIGVNEQFF. The CDR3 DNA reads as TGTGCCAGCTCACCGGACCAAATCGGAGTAAATGAGCAGTTCTTC.

V is TRBV7-2 and J is TRBJ2-1; possibly TRBD2 for D (5 bases). This CDR3 comprises 13 residues. The germline gives CDR1 SGHTA, CDR2 FQGNSA. V was shortened by 1 base and J by 6 bases, with 7 bases between the two germline ends. CDR3 DNA sequence: TGTGCCAGCAGCTTAGGCGGGTTCAATGAGCAGTTCTTC. Amino acid sequence: CASSLGGFNEQFF.

This clone turned up a few times. The chain links TRBV27 to TRBJ1-4; D remains unclear. The CDR3 loop spans 15 amino acids. The V gene lost 5 bases and the J gene lost 0 bases, with 10 bases spanning the gap. Germline lookup yields CDR1 MNHEY and CDR2 SMNVEV (reference sequence). The CDR3 here is CASSRHQPTNEKLFF. In nucleotides, the CDR3 is TGTGCCAGCAGTCGACACCAACCAACTAATGAAAAACTGTTTTTT.

The V call is TRBV9, the J call TRBJ2-7, with TRBD1 matching over 7 bases. The germline V gene has CDR1 SGDLS and CDR2 YYNGEE. This CDR3 region has 15 residues. The J segment lost 4 bases and the V segment lost 0 bases, leaving 7 bases of the junction unmatched. In DNA, the CDR3 is TGTGCCAGCAGCGTAGAGGCCGGGACAGTTTACGAGCAGTACTTC. It encodes CASSVEAGTVYEQYF.

The chain is built from TRBV7-9 and TRBJ2-7; D perhaps matches TRBD1 (6 bases). The V end lost 0 bases, the J end lost 0 bases, and 9 bases lay between the germline ends. The CDR3 loop spans 15 amino acids. From germline, CDR1 is SEHNR and CDR2 FQNEAQ (reference sequence). CDR3 protein: CASSLAAGASYEQYF. CDR3 bases: TGTGCCAGCAGCTTAGCGGCAGGGGCCTCCTACGAGCAGTACTTC.

CDR3: CASSVSGRAGGDTQYF. CDR3 DNA: TGTGCCAGCAGCGTCAGCGGGAGGGCCGGTGGAGATACGCAGTATTTT. This chain connects TRBV9 to TRBJ2-3; TRBD2 agrees at 10 bases. This CDR3 has 16 residues. J was trimmed by 5 bases and V by 2 bases; bases with no gene match: 8. In germline, CDR1 is SGDLS, CDR2 YYNGEE.

This clone was observed a few times. J is TRBJ1-1 and V is TRBV7-3; D call uncertain. Trimming shortened V by 5 bases and J by 6 bases, and 16 bases separated the two germline ends. The germline CDR1 and CDR2 sequences are SGHTA and FQGTGA. The CDR3 sequence is 14 residues long. This CDR3 is CASSLGLGVSEAFF. The CDR3 coding sequence is TGTGCCAGCAGCCTCGGACTGGGAGTGTCTGAAGCTTTCTTT.

This clone was detected only a few times. The rearrangement links TRBV7-2 to TRBJ2-5; the D gene is possibly TRBD2 (5 bases). CDR1 and CDR2 from the germline V gene are SGHTA and FQGNSA. The V end was cut by 3 bases, the J end by 5 bases, with 10 bases between. This CDR3 is 13 amino acids long. The CDR3 is CASSFQRAETQYF. The CDR3 DNA reads as TGTGCCAGCAGCTTTCAGAGGGCCGAGACCCAGTACTTC.

The chain couples TRBV6-1 to TRBJ2-7; 7 bases line up with TRBD1. CDR3 length equals 13 residues. Germline lookup yields CDR1 MNHNS and CDR2 SASEGT. Trimming took 6 bases from V and 3 from J; bases not matched to a gene: 5. CDR3 residues: CASRGGQDYEQYF. The CDR3 DNA reads TGTGCCAGCAGAGGGGGCCAGGACTACGAGCAGTACTTC.

V usage is TRBV2 and J usage is TRBJ2-5; D is unresolved. Matching the DNA end better, TRBJ2-7 makes the J call doubtful. This CDR3 comprises 13 residues. The germline CDR1 and CDR2 sequences are SNHLY and FYNNEI. The CDR3 region has the DNA TGTGCCAGCAGGGCAGGCAGGTCCTACGAGCAGTACTTC. Translated, it gives CASRAGRSYEQYF.

This clone was picked up a small number of times. The gene calls are TRBV19 and TRBJ2-1; no reliable D call. Trimming shortened V by 3 bases and J by 10 bases, and 16 bases separated the two germline ends. This CDR3 region has 14 residues. Germline CDR1 and CDR2: LNHDA and SQIVND (reference sequence). The CDR3 is CASSMSPDGSEQFF. The CDR3 DNA follows: TGTGCCAGTAGTATGAGCCCTGATGGAAGCGAGCAGTTCTTC.

The J gene is TRBJ1-5, the V gene TRBV7-9; D is uncertain. The CDR3 contains 14 residues. In germline, CDR1 is SEHNR, CDR2 FQNEAQ (reference sequence). V lost 1 base and J 7 bases, leaving 11 bases between the germline ends. This CDR3 is CASSLVGYGQPQHF. In DNA, the CDR3 is TGTGCCAGCAGCTTAGTGGGGTATGGGCAGCCCCAGCATTTT.

The chain has TRBV6-5 and TRBJ1-1; D might be TRBD1 (5 bases). Deletions cut 2 bases from V and 5 bases from J, with 12 bases between. This CDR3 is 14 amino acids long. The germline CDR1 and CDR2 sequences are MNHEY and SVGAGI. CDR3 sequence reads: CASSYAGGRTEAFF. The CDR3 DNA reads as TGTGCCAGCAGTTACGCTGGGGGGAGGACTGAAGCTTTCTTT.

This sequence joins TRBV7-2 and TRBJ1-5; 8 bases line up with TRBD1. The CDR3 extends over 15 amino acids. Germline assignment: CDR1 SGHTA and CDR2 FQGNSA. With 5 bases clipped from V and 3 bases from J, the junction kept 6 bases outside the gene matches. The CDR3 DNA reads TGTGCCAGCAGCCTAGAGGACAGGGCCAATCAGCCCCAGCATTTT. As protein: CASSLEDRANQPQHF.

The chain uses TRBV10-3 and TRBJ2-7; no reliable D call. This CDR3 spans 12 amino acids. The V and J ends lost 5 bases and 2 bases respectively, with 7 bases between them. CDR1 ENHRY and CDR2 SYGVKD come from the germline V gene. CDR3 sequence (DNA): TGTGCCATCAGTCCAAACGCCTACGAGCAGTACTTC. This codes for CAISPNAYEQYF.

This chain connects TRBV6-5 to TRBJ1-2, with D perhaps TRBD1 (5 bases). CDR1 MNHEY and CDR2 SVGAGI come from the germline V gene. The CDR3 loop spans 13 amino acids. The V end lost 8 bases, the J end lost 8 bases, and 18 bases lay between the germline ends. CDR3 bases: TGTGCCAGCGGAGCTCGGGGCCGGCCCGGCTACACCTTC. It yields the protein CASGARGRPGYTF.

There are a few counts of this clone. J is TRBJ2-3 and V is TRBV7-2, with 7 bases that match TRBD2. The junction had 5 bases not matched to a gene; V was cut back by 5 bases and J by 0 bases. This CDR3 spans 15 amino acids. Germline-derived CDR1 and CDR2 are SGHTA and FQGNSA. In DNA form, the CDR3 reads TGTGCCAGCAGCACAAGACTAGCTAGCACAGATACGCAGTATTTT. Its protein product is CASSTRLASTDTQYF.

The chain recombines TRBV19 with TRBJ1-1; D not certain. Trimming left V 5 bases short and J 1 base short, with 17 bases between. The CDR3 spans 16 residues. Germline V gene sequence: CDR1 LNHDA, CDR2 SQIVND (reference sequence). In nucleotides, the CDR3 is TGTGCCAGTAGTGGGTCGCGGGGTGAGGGGAACACTGAAGCTTTCTTT. This codes for CASSGSRGEGNTEAFF.

This clone has only a few counts. The genes are TRBV7-7 and TRBJ2-1; 7 positions agree with TRBD2. With 2 bases clipped from V and 3 bases from J, the junction kept 7 bases outside the gene matches. The V gene's germline CDR1 is SSHAT and CDR2 FNYEAQ (reference sequence). This CDR3 has 16 amino acids. The CDR3 nucleotides are TGTGCCAGCAGCTTAAGGGTGGGCGGGGGCTACAATGAGCAGTTCTTC. Its translation: CASSLRVGGGYNEQFF.

J is TRBJ2-3 and V is TRBV2; D is possibly TRBD2 (5 bases). The V gene's germline CDR1 is SNHLY and CDR2 FYNNEI. V lost 6 bases, J lost 8 bases, and 21 bases lay in between. This CDR3 is 15 amino acids long. The chain's CDR3 is CASRRAGPYEGTQYF. The CDR3 nucleotides read TGTGCCAGCAGGAGGGCCGGGCCCTACGAGGGTACGCAGTATTTT.

This rearrangement joins TRBV5-4 to TRBJ2-4, with a tentative D call TRBD1 (6 bases). V was shortened by 1 base and J by 2 bases, with 10 bases between the two germline ends. Germline V gene sequence: CDR1 SGHNT, CDR2 YYREEE (reference sequence). The CDR3 spans 15 residues. In DNA, the CDR3 is TGTGCCAGCAGCTTGAACCAGGGGACCAAAAACATTCAGTACTTC. Its protein is CASSLNQGTKNIQYF.

The genes are TRBV5-1 and TRBJ2-3; D not certain. Germline CDR1 and CDR2: SGHRS and YFSETQ. Trimming removed 4 bases at V and 2 bases at J, with 5 bases between. The CDR3 has 12 residues. CDR3 amino acids: CASSLDTDTQYF. Written as DNA, the CDR3 is TGCGCCAGCAGCCTCGACACAGATACGCAGTATTTT. The whole variable domain, remainder taken from reference TRBV5-1 and TRBJ2-3, is KAGVTQTPRYLIKTRGQQVTLSCSPISGHRSVSWYQQTPGQGLQFLFEYFSETQRNKGNFPGRFSGRQFSNSRSEMNVSTLELGDSALYLCASSLDTDTQYFGPGTRLTVL.

The chain joins TRBV27 to TRBJ2-5; D possibly corresponds to TRBD2 (5 bases). This CDR3 has 15 amino acids. Germline CDR1 MNHEY, CDR2 SMNVEV (reference sequence). Trimming cost V 3 bases and J 5 bases, with 16 bases left between them. The CDR3 region is CASSFRFGDRETQYF. Here the CDR3 DNA reads TGTGCCAGCAGTTTCCGTTTCGGGGATAGGGAGACCCAGTACTTC.

The chain is built from TRBV28 and TRBJ2-7, with TRBD2 matching over 9 bases. V trimming: 4 bases; J trimming: 4 bases; junction bases outside the gene matches: 8. The CDR3 has 15 amino acids. Germline CDR1 is MDHEN and CDR2 is SYDVKM. CDR3 protein: CASSSFSGGGYEQYF. In nucleotides, the CDR3 is TGTGCCAGCAGTTCCTTTAGCGGGGGAGGGTACGAGCAGTACTTC.

The V and J genes are TRBV18 and TRBJ2-1; D unresolved. CDR3 length: 15 residues. The V end was cut by 0 bases, the J end by 8 bases, with 14 bases between. CDR1 KGHSH and CDR2 LQKENI come from the germline V gene. This chain's CDR3 is CASSPPEWPGDEQFF. As DNA, the CDR3 is TGTGCCAGCTCACCACCGGAGTGGCCTGGGGATGAGCAGTTCTTC.